These 16 T cell receptor beta chains share one sample of origin, sequenced in a study of blood T cell repertoires in COVID-19. TCRdb keeps only in-frame clones here, not all; method: immunoSEQ multiplex PCR. The table records roughly 220,000 clones, approximately 86% of them present only once. Source material: peripheral blood. These receptors were collected from a woman aged 50 to 60 with COVID-19, enrolled during active disease.

The chain has TRBV12-2 and TRBJ2-1; the table's D call TRBD2 went unverified against the DNA. TRBV12-2 constitutes a pseudogene. This CDR3 spans 19 amino acids. CDR3 sequence (DNA): TGTGCAAGTCGCTTGGGGCTAGCGGGCGCCAAAATACCCTACAATGAGCAGTTCTTC. Translated: CASRLGLAGAKIPYNEQFF.

The V gene is TRBV3-1 (or the pseudogene TRBV3-2), the J gene TRBJ1-5; 8 bases are a match to TRBD1. This CDR3 has 14 amino acids. Germline V CDR1 and CDR2: LGHDT, YNNKEL (reference sequence). The ends lost 1 base at V and 5 bases at J; junction bases unmatched: 1. The CDR3 reads CASSQGTGYQPQHF. CDR3 DNA: TGTGCCAGCAGCCAAGGGACAGGGTATCAGCCCCAGCATTTT.

The chain recombines TRBV5-1 with TRBJ2-3; D is unclear. The germline V gene encodes CDR1 SGHRS and CDR2 YFSETQ. Trimming took off 5 bases at V and 1 base at J, with 5 bases between the two ends. This CDR3 spans 12 amino acids. The CDR3 nucleotides are TGCGCCAGCAGACGGGGCACAGATACGCAGTATTTT. Its protein product is CASRRGTDTQYF.

J is TRBJ2-5 and V is TRBV27, with D possibly being TRBD2 (7 bases). The germline V and J ends were trimmed by 5 bases and 3 bases, with 16 bases remaining between them. CDR1 is MNHEY and CDR2 is SMNVEV in the germline V gene (reference sequence). The CDR3 sequence is 15 residues long. The CDR3, as DNA: TGTGCCAGCAGTCTGCGCGGGGGCCTAAAAGAGACCCAGTACTTC. Protein sequence: CASSLRGGLKETQYF.

V and J are TRBV5-5 and TRBJ1-2; a weak D match, TRBD1 (6 bases). The germline V and J ends were trimmed by 3 bases and 1 base, with 10 bases remaining between them. The V gene's germline CDR1 is SGHKS and CDR2 YYEKEE (reference sequence). The CDR3 contains 14 residues. The CDR3 reads CASSSVGGNYGYTF. CDR3 nucleotide sequence: TGTGCCAGCAGCTCGGTAGGGGGTAACTATGGCTACACCTTC. The full variable domain, completed using reference TRBV5-5 and TRBJ1-2, is DAGVTQSPTHLIKTRGQQVTLRCSPISGHKSVSWYQQVLGQGPQFIFQYYEKEERGRGNFPDRFSARQFPNYSSELNVNALLLGDSALYLCASSSVGGNYGYTFGSGTRLTVV.

The chain carries TRBV19 and TRBJ1-2; tentatively, D is TRBD1 (5 bases). CDR3 length: 13 amino acids. V was trimmed by 3 bases and J by 5 bases, leaving 10 bases between them. Germline-derived CDR1 and CDR2 are LNHDA and SQIVND (reference sequence). The CDR3 DNA is TGTGCCAGTAGTATTGCCGGGGGGTATGGCTACACCTTC. As protein: CASSIAGGYGYTF.

The chain links TRBV19 to TRBJ1-6; the D gene is possibly TRBD1 (6 bases). The length of the CDR3 is 15 residues. From germline, CDR1 is LNHDA and CDR2 SQIVND (reference sequence). Trimming cost V 5 bases and J 7 bases, with 15 bases left between them. The CDR3: CASSASDRGNSPLHF. CDR3 DNA sequence: TGTGCCAGTAGTGCCTCGGACAGAGGGAATTCACCCCTCCACTTT.

The chain employs TRBV30 and TRBJ2-3; 7 nucleotides align to TRBD1. The CDR3 totals 14 residues. V shed 1 base and J 1 base; nucleotides not matched to a gene: 2. Looked up from germline, CDR1 is GTSNPN and CDR2 is SVGIG (reference sequence). The CDR3 loop reads CAWSDGQGTDTQYF. CDR3 nucleotides: TGTGCCTGGAGTGATGGACAGGGCACAGATACGCAGTATTTT.

The V call is TRBV9, the J call TRBJ2-3; D is perhaps TRBD1 (5 bases). CDR1 and CDR2 (germline): SGDLS, YYNGEE. The V end lost 4 bases, the J end lost 8 bases, and 20 bases lay between the germline ends. The CDR3 sequence is 15 residues long. The CDR3 nucleotides read TGTGCCAGCAGCCCCCAAGGGAAAGGGGTTGGTACGCAGTATTTT. Residues: CASSPQGKGVGTQYF.

This chain connects TRBV29-1 to TRBJ2-2, with TRBD1 as a possible D gene (6 bases). CDR1 is SQVTM, CDR2 ANQGSEA, per germline. The CDR3 consists of 14 residues. The V end was cut by 6 bases, the J end by 1 base, with 12 bases between. In DNA, the CDR3 is TGCAGCGTGGGGGCTAGCCGGAACACCGGGGAGCTGTTTTTT. Its protein is CSVGASRNTGELFF.

The V call is TRBV25-1, the J call TRBJ2-5; weak D call: TRBD1 (6 bases). Germline lookup yields CDR1 MGHDK and CDR2 SYGVNS. Trimming stripped 1 base from V and 5 bases from J, with 20 bases between. The CDR3 totals 17 residues. CDR3 coding DNA: TGTGCCAGCAGTGAATCGGGCAGGGGATATGCCGGGGAGACCCAGTACTTC. Amino acids: CASSESGRGYAGETQYF.

The chain uses TRBV14 and TRBJ2-5, with D possibly TRBD1 on 6 matching bases. This CDR3 is 14 amino acids long. Germline CDR1 and CDR2: SGHDN and FVKESK. V was pared by 4 bases and J by 4 bases, with 13 bases between. The CDR3 region is CASSLYRDIETQYF. CDR3 bases: TGTGCCAGCAGCCTTTACAGGGACATAGAGACCCAGTACTTC. The full variable domain, with the rest looked up from reference TRBV14 and TRBJ2-5, is EAGVTQFPSHSVIEKGQTVTLRCDPISGHDNLYWYRRVMGKEIKFLLHFVKESKQDESGMPNNRFLAERTGGTYSTLKVQPAELEDSGVYFCASSLYRDIETQYFGPGTRLLVL.

The rearrangement links TRBV2 to TRBJ2-3; D possibly corresponds to TRBD2 (7 bases). Germline CDR1 is SNHLY and CDR2 is FYNNEI. The CDR3 covers 14 residues. The V end was cut by 7 bases, the J end by 2 bases, with 13 bases between. Written as DNA, the CDR3 is TGTGCCAGCACGGCGGGGGCGTCCACAGATACGCAGTATTTT. This translates into CASTAGASTDTQYF.

The chain links TRBV7-2 to TRBJ2-7; 7 positions agree with TRBD2. CDR1 is SGHTA, CDR2 FQGNSA, per germline. After removal of 1 base from V and 0 bases from J, the junction contained 0 bases not matched to a gene. The CDR3 runs to 14 residues. CDR3 DNA sequence: TGTGCCAGCAGCTTAGGCGGGGGCTCCTACGAGCAGTACGTC. Its protein is CASSLGGGSYEQYV.

This clone was seen once. CDR3 sequence reads: CASSSPDKFTDTQYF. As DNA, the CDR3 is TGTGCCAGCAGCTCCCCGGACAAATTCACAGATACGCAGTATTTT. This chain connects TRBV7-2 to TRBJ2-3; D might be TRBD1 (5 bases). The V end lost 4 bases, the J end lost 2 bases, and 13 bases lay between the germline ends. Germline V gene sequence: CDR1 SGHTA, CDR2 FQGNSA. This CDR3 has 15 residues.

Details on this clone: This same CDR3 is encoded by further DNA sequences in the sample. This chain links TRBV10-3 with TRBJ1-2; TRBD1 matches 9 bases. This CDR3 comprises 14 residues. Per the germline V gene, CDR1 is ENHRY and CDR2 is SYGVKD. After removal of 6 bases from V and 4 bases from J, the junction contained 6 bases not matched to a gene. The CDR3 sequence is CAISADRGAYGYTF. As DNA, the CDR3 is TGTGCCATCAGCGCGGACAGGGGTGCCTATGGCTACACCTTC.